The 17 T cell receptor beta chains reported below all come from one sample, sequenced in a study of cytomegalovirus exposure and HLA in healthy donors. The PCR made use of 60 Vbeta and 13 Jbeta primers. Some clones are missing from TCRdb's copy, which holds only in-frame ones; the method was immunoSEQ multiplex PCR. The sample records approximately 150,000 clones, about three quarters being singletons. The specimen was PBMCs. These receptor sequences come from a woman aged 30 to 39 in good health and CMV-seronegative.

Only one count was recorded for this clone. V is TRBV28 and J is TRBJ1-2; no definite D call. Per germline, CDR1 MDHEN and CDR2 SYDVKM. V lost 3 bases, J lost 1 base, and 9 bases lay in between. The CDR3 is made up of 14 amino acids. The CDR3 reads CASSFSEINYGYTF. The CDR3, as DNA: TGTGCCAGCAGTTTCAGTGAAATTAACTATGGCTACACCTTC.

This chain connects TRBV18 to TRBJ1-2, with no clear D. Germline lookup yields CDR1 KGHSH and CDR2 LQKENI. This CDR3 is 14 amino acids long. Between the trimmed V and J ends, which lost 4 bases and 3 bases, there was a span of 12 bases. The CDR3: CASSLVTGDYGYTF. DNA of the CDR3: TGTGCCAGCTCACTCGTGACGGGAGACTATGGCTACACCTTC.

The rearrangement joins TRBV5-4 to TRBJ1-1; 7 nucleotides match TRBD1. V shed 3 bases, J shed 1 base, and the junction held 12 bases outside the gene matches. CDR3 length: 17 amino acids. CDR1 is SGHNT, CDR2 YYREEE, per germline (reference sequence). The CDR3 region is CASSYPGQSSPNTEAFF. CDR3 DNA: TGTGCCAGCAGCTATCCGGGACAGTCAAGCCCGAACACTGAAGCTTTCTTT.

The DNA of the CDR3 is TGTGCCAGCAGTGGCAGGATTTCAATGGGCTACACCTTC. Translating it yields CASSGRISMGYTF. J is TRBJ1-2 and V is TRBV6-5; no definite D call. The CDR3 runs 13 residues. V was pared by 5 bases and J by 8 bases, with 15 bases between. Germline V gene sequence: CDR1 MNHEY, CDR2 SVGAGI.

The chain combines TRBV25-1 with TRBJ2-7, with 9 positions matching TRBD1. Germline V gene sequence: CDR1 MGHDK, CDR2 SYGVNS. Trimming cost V 5 bases and J 0 bases; bases outside gene matches: 8. There are 16 residues in the CDR3. The CDR3 region has the DNA TGTGCCAGCAGTTCCCCGGGACAGGGTGCCTCCTACGAGCAGTACTTC. This codes for CASSSPGQGASYEQYF.

CDR3 nucleotide sequence: TGTGCTAGTGCTCAGGGACAGGGGAACGATGAGCAGTTCTTC. Amino acid sequence: CASAQGQGNDEQFF. V gene TRBV12-5 combines with J gene TRBJ2-1; 10 bases fit TRBD1. V lost 7 bases and J lost 8; bases outside the gene matches: 8. This CDR3 is built from 14 residues. Germline V gene sequence: CDR1 LGHNT, CDR2 FRNRAP.

Written as DNA, the CDR3 is TGCGCCAGCAGCTTGGATGCACAGCCCTACAATGAGCAGTTCTTC. Translating gives CASSLDAQPYNEQFF. The chain recombines TRBV5-1 with TRBJ2-1; no definite D call. The V end lost 0 bases, the J end lost 2 bases, and 9 bases lay between the germline ends. Germline CDR1 is SGHRS and CDR2 is YFSETQ. The CDR3 runs to 15 residues.

The chain joins TRBV6-4 to TRBJ1-6; D call uncertain. The CDR3 spans 17 residues. Deletions cut 6 bases from V and 6 bases from J, with 21 bases between. CDR1 MRHNA and CDR2 SNTAGT come from the germline V gene. CDR3 coding DNA: TGTGCCAGCAGCCCTTTCGGACGGGAGAACTTTAATTCACCCCTCCACTTT. Protein: CASSPFGRENFNSPLHF.

The chain links TRBV10-3 to TRBJ1-4, with 7 positions matching TRBD1. Trimming took 6 bases from V and 8 from J; bases not matched to a gene: 6. CDR1 is ENHRY and CDR2 is SYGVKD in the germline V gene. The CDR3 is 13 amino acids. The CDR3 spells CAISPGQVEKLFF. CDR3 nucleotides: TGTGCCATCAGCCCAGGACAGGTCGAAAAACTGTTTTTT.

This chain uses TRBV18 with TRBJ2-5; TRBD2 matches 10 bases. V shed 2 bases and J 5 bases; nucleotides not matched to a gene: 11. The CDR3 has 17 amino acids. Per the germline V gene, CDR1 is KGHSH and CDR2 is LQKENI. The CDR3 nucleotides are TGTGCCAGCTCACCAGCCCCCCAGCGGGGGGGCTTGGAGACCCAGTACTTC. This sequence encodes CASSPAPQRGGLETQYF.

The chain combines TRBV30 with TRBJ2-4; no definite D call. V shed 1 base and J shed 0 bases, with 10 bases lying between them. Germline V gene data show CDR1 as GTSNPN and CDR2 as SVGIG (reference sequence). This CDR3 is 15 amino acids long. CDR3 DNA sequence: TGTGCCTGGAGTGGCAGGCTTCTAGCCAAAAACATTCAGTACTTC. Translation: CAWSGRLLAKNIQYF.

This clone came up once. CDR3 amino acids: CASSLRGSSNTGELFF. The DNA for the CDR3 is TGCGCCAGCAGCCTCCGGGGGTCCTCGAACACCGGGGAGCTGTTTTTT. The chain employs TRBV4-3 and TRBJ2-2, with a weak D call TRBD2 (6 bases). CDR3 size: 16 residues. The V gene lost 4 bases and the J gene lost 0 bases, with 12 bases spanning the gap. Germline values: CDR1 LGHNA, CDR2 YSLEER.

The chain employs TRBV6-5 and TRBJ1-4; no firm D call. V was pared by 2 bases and J by 0 bases, with 7 bases between. The CDR3 covers 15 residues. Germline lookup yields CDR1 MNHEY and CDR2 SVGAGI. CDR3 nucleotides: TGTGCCAGCAGTTACCGGGGTTCAACTAATGAAAAACTGTTTTTT. Its translation is CASSYRGSTNEKLFF.

The chain uses TRBV9 and TRBJ1-1, with D uncertain. The CDR3 runs 14 residues. CDR1 and CDR2 from the germline V gene are SGDLS and YYNGEE. Between the trimmed V and J ends, which lost 4 bases and 4 bases, there was a span of 14 bases. The CDR3 DNA reads TGTGCCAGCAGCCGGGATTTGCGGCGCACTGAAGCTTTCTTT. Amino acid sequence: CASSRDLRRTEAFF.

V gene TRBV9 combines with J gene TRBJ1-5; 7 nucleotides match TRBD1. The CDR3 runs to 15 residues. V was pared by 4 bases and J by 0 bases, with 4 bases of the junction left unmatched. CDR1 is SGDLS and CDR2 is YYNGEE in the germline V gene. In nucleotides, the CDR3 is TGTGCCAGCAGCCCAGGGACAGTTAGCAATCAGCCCCAGCATTTT. This encodes CASSPGTVSNQPQHF.

This sequence joins TRBV5-4 and TRBJ2-7; 12 nucleotides line up with TRBD2. Germline assignment: CDR1 SGHNT and CDR2 YYREEE (reference sequence). V was clipped by 4 bases and J by 4 bases; unmatched bases: 3. The CDR3 consists of 14 residues. This CDR3 is CASSPGTSGYEQYF. CDR3 in DNA: TGTGCCAGCAGCCCCGGGACTAGCGGGTACGAGCAGTACTTC.

The chain combines TRBV7-8 with TRBJ1-1, with D possibly being TRBD1 (5 bases). The V end lost 1 base, the J end lost 0 bases, and 18 bases lay between the germline ends. The germline gives CDR1 SGHVS, CDR2 FQNEAQ. The CDR3 runs 18 residues. In DNA, the CDR3 is TGTGCCAGCAGCTTAGTCCCAGGGATCATGAAGGTGAACACTGAAGCTTTCTTT. Amino acid sequence: CASSLVPGIMKVNTEAFF.